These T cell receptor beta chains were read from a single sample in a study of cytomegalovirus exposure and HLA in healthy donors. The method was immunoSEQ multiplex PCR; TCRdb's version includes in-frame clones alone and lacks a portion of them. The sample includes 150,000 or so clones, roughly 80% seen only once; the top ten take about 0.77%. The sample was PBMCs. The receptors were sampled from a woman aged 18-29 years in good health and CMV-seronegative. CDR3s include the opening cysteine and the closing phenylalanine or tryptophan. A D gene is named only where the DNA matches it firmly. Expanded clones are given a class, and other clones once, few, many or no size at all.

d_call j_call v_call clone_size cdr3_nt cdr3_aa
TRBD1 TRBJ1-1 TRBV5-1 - TGCGCCAGCAGCTTTGAACAGGGGGCGGGGGGAGGTGAAGCTTTCTTT CASSFEQGAGGGEAFF
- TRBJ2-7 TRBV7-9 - TGTGCCAGCAGCTTAGCCGGCGGCGAGCAGTACTTC CASSLAGGEQYF
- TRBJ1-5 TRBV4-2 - TGTGCCAGCAGCCAAGCCCGCGGACCGGGCGGGAATCAGCCCCAGCATTTT CASSQARGPGGNQPQHF
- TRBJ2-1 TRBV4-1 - TGCGCCAGCAGCCAATATGCCGGGGAGGCGTTGGAGCAGTTCTTC CASSQYAGEALEQFF
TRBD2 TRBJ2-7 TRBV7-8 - TGTGCCAGCAGCACCAGAAGGGGTGGAAACCTAGCGGGAGAAAACGAGCAGTACTTC CASSTRRGGNLAGENEQYF
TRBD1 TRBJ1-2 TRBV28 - TGTGCCAGCAGTCAGGACAGGACACCCGCTTTTAACTATGGCTACACCTTC CASSQDRTPAFNYGYTF
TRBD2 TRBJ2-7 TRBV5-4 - TGTGCCAGCAGCTTGGCAGCGGCGGGAGGGTTGTACGAGCAGTACTTC CASSLAAAGGLYEQYF
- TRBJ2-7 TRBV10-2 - TGCGCCAGCAGTGACATGGCGAAGGGGCACCCCTCGCAGTACTTC CASSDMAKGHPSQYF
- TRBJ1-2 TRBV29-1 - TGCAGCGTAGCAGGGATAGGGGTAACCAACTATGGCTACACCTTC CSVAGIGVTNYGYTF
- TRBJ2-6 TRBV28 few TGTGCCAGCAGACCGGGACACCTCTCTGGGGCCAACGTCCTGACTTTC CASRPGHLSGANVLTF
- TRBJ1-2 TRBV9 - TGTGCCAGCAGCCCGAGGACACGATCTAACTATGGCTACACCTTC CASSPRTRSNYGYTF
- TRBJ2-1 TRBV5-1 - TGCGCCAGCAGCTTGGTAGGGGGGACAGAGCTCTTCTTC CASSLVGGTELFF
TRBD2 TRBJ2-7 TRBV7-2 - TGTGCCAGCAGCTTAAGACCCCCGTGGGCTAGCGGGAGACACGAGCAGTACTTC CASSLRPPWASGRHEQYF
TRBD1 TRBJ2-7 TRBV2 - TGTGCCAGCAATCGGGACAGAAACGAGCAGTACTTC CASNRDRNEQYF
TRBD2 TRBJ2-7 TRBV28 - TGTGCCAGCAGTTCCCCGGGAGGGCCCCACGAGCAGTACTTC CASSSPGGPHEQYF
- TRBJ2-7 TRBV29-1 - TGCAGCGGCTTTCCGGTGGAGTACTTC CSGFPVEYF
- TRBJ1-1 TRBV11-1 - TGTGCCAGCAGCTTAGATCGGTCAGATCAGGCTGAAGCTTTCTTT CASSLDRSDQAEAFF
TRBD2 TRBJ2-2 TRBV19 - TGTGCCAGCGAAACAGGACTAGCGGGAGTTGGCACCGGGGAGCTGTTTTTT CASETGLAGVGTGELFF
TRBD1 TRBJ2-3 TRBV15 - TGTGCCACCAGCGGCGACAGGGGTAAAACAGATACGCAGTATTTT CATSGDRGKTDTQYF
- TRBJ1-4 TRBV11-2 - TGTGCCAGCAGCTTAGATCGCGGGGGAGGGGCTAATGAAAAACTGTTTTTT CASSLDRGGGANEKLFF
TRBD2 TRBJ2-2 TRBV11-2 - TGTGCCAGCAGCTTAATTTGGAGTCAGCGGGAGGGCCGCGACGGGGAGCTGTTTTTT CASSLIWSQREGRDGELFF
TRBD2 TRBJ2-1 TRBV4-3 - TGCGCCAGCAGCCAAGATTTAGGAGCGGGAGTTCGCAATGAGCAGTTCTTC CASSQDLGAGVRNEQFF
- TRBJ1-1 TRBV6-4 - TGTGCCAGCAGCTCGACAAGGAACACTGAAGCTTTCTTT CASSSTRNTEAFF
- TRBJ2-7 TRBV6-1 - TGTGCCAGCAGTGCGCGATCCTACGAGCAGTACTTC CASSARSYEQYF
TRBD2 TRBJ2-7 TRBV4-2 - TGTGCCAGCAGCCAAGAGGCTAGCGGGAGCCACGAGCAGTACTTC CASSQEASGSHEQYF
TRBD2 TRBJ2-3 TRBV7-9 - TGTGCCAGCACCGGACTAGCGGGAGCAGATACGCAGTATTTT CASTGLAGADTQYF
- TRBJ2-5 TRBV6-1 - TGTGCCAGCAGTGTTTCCGGGGTAATGCGGGAGACCCAGTACTTC CASSVSGVMRETQYF
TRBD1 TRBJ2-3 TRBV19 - TGTGCCAGTAGTATACGGACAGGCCCGCAGTATTTT CASSIRTGPQYF
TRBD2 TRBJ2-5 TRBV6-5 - TGTGCCAGCAGTTACGGGAGGGAGGAGACCCAGTACTTC CASSYGREETQYF
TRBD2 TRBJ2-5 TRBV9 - TGTGCCAGCAGCGTCAGTAGCGGGAGCTTCAGGGAGACCCAGTACTTC CASSVSSGSFRETQYF
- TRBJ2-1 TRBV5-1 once TGCGCCAGCAGCTTGTCCGTGCTCAAGGGGAATGAGCAGTTCTTC CASSLSVLKGNEQFF
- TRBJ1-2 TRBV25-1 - TGTGCCAGCAGTGAAGGGGCAGACCACTATGGCTACACCTTC CASSEGADHYGYTF
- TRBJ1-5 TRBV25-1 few TGTGCCAACCCTACCATAAATCAGCCCCAGCATTTT CANPTINQPQHF
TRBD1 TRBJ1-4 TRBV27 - TGTGCCAGCCGGAGACAGGGAGGTAATGAAAAACTGTTTTTT CASRRQGGNEKLFF
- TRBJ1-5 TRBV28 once TGTGCCAGCAGCTTTGACAGCCCCTATAGCAATCAGCCCCAGCATTTT CASSFDSPYSNQPQHF
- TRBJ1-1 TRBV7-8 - TGTGCCAGCAGGTCCTTTGGGCCCGCCCTGAACACTGAAGCTTTCTTT CASRSFGPALNTEAFF
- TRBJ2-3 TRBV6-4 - TGTGCCAGCAGTGCTAAGGGGAATGTAGGCACAGATACGCAGTATTTT CASSAKGNVGTDTQYF
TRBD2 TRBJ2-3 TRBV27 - TGTGCCAGCAGTTTACTGGGGACTAGCGGGAGGGCCGAGTATTTT CASSLLGTSGRAEYF
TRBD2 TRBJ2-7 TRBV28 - TGTGCCAGCAGAAGAGCGGGAGAAAGCTACGAGCAGTACTTC CASRRAGESYEQYF
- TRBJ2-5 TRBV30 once TGTGCCTGGACCAACATAAATCAAGAGACCCAGTACTTC CAWTNINQETQYF
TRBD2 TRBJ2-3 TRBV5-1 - TGCGCCAGCAGCCTAGGGACTAGCGGGAGGGGCACAGATACGCAGTATTTT CASSLGTSGRGTDTQYF
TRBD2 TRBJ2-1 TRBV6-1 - TGTGCCAGCAGTGGATTGACGAGACTAGCGGGAGGACATAAATACAATGAGCAGTTCTTC CASSGLTRLAGGHKYNEQFF
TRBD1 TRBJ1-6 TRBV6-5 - TGTGCCAGCAGCTCCTCCGGGACAGGGTCTTCACCCCTCCACTTT CASSSSGTGSSPLHF
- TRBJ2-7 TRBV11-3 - TGTGCCAGCAGCTTAGCCAGGGGCGGTTACGAGCAGTACTTC CASSLARGGYEQYF
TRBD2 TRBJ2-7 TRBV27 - TGTGCCAGCAGTTCCCTAGCGGACTACTCCTACGAGCAGTACTTC CASSSLADYSYEQYF
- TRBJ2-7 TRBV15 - TGTGCCACCAGCAATGGGGCAACGGACAGTCAGGAGCAGTACTTC CATSNGATDSQEQYF
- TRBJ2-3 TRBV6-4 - TGTGCCAGCAGGGCGGAGGGCACAGATACGCAGTATTTT CASRAEGTDTQYF
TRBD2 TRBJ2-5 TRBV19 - TGTGCCAGTAGTATTGGCAAGCGGGAGGATCTACCTATAGAGACCCAGTACTTC CASSIGKREDLPIETQYF
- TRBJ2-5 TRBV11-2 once TGTGCCAGCAGTCAATGGGACTTACCTCTGGGAGAGACCCAGTACTTC CASSQWDLPLGETQYF
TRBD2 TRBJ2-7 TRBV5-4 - TGTGCCAGCAGCACCGGGACTAGCGGGACCTACGAGCAGTACTTC CASSTGTSGTYEQYF
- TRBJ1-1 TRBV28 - TGTGCCAGCAGTTTTGGACAGAACACTGAAGCTTTCTTT CASSFGQNTEAFF